This is a list of T cell receptor beta chains from one sample in a study of shared clonotypes between healthy human individuals. Some clones are missing from TCRdb's copy, which holds only in-frame ones; the method was immunoSEQ multiplex PCR. There are 2 million or so clones in the sample; about 95% occur only once, and roughly 1% lies in the top ten. Material: naive CD8+ T cells sorted from blood. The receptors come from a man aged 18 to 35 in good health. CDR3s include the opening cysteine and the closing phenylalanine or tryptophan. D genes are given only for firm matches. Clone size appears in some rows only: once, few, many, or a class for an expanded clone.

J: TRBJ2-1; D: TRBD2; V: TRBV6-5; size: once; DNA: TGTGCCAGCAGACCCGGGACTAGCGGTTACAATGAGCAGTTCTTC; CDR3: CASRPGTSGYNEQFF
J: TRBJ1-2; D: -; V: TRBV7-2; size: once; DNA: TGTGCCAGCAGCTTAGCGCCGACAGGCGGAAACGGCTACACCTTC; CDR3: CASSLAPTGGNGYTF
J: TRBJ2-1; D: -; V: TRBV9; size: -; DNA: TGTGCCAGCAGCGTAGACTCCCTGAGCTCCTACAATGAGCAGTTCTTC; CDR3: CASSVDSLSSYNEQFF
J: TRBJ1-2; D: -; V: TRBV13; size: -; DNA: TGTGCCAGCAGCCCCTCTCCAGAGACTAACTATGGCTACACCTTC; CDR3: CASSPSPETNYGYTF
J: TRBJ2-3; D: -; V: TRBV9; size: -; DNA: TGTGCCAGCGCAAGGGGAGCAGATACGCAGTATTTT; CDR3: CASARGADTQYF
J: TRBJ2-2; D: -; V: TRBV6-5; size: -; DNA: TGTGCCAGCAGTTACGTTCCGGGGGCAACCACCGGGGAGCTGTTTTTT; CDR3: CASSYVPGATTGELFF
J: TRBJ1-6; D: -; V: TRBV28; size: -; DNA: TGTGCCAGCTGGAAGTCCCCCTATAATTCACCCCTCCACTTT; CDR3: CASWKSPYNSPLHF
J: TRBJ1-6; D: TRBD1; V: TRBV4-1; size: once; DNA: TGCGCCAGCAGCCTCCAGACCGGGACAGGGACCTCACCCCTCCACTTT; CDR3: CASSLQTGTGTSPLHF
J: TRBJ2-2; D: -; V: TRBV11-3; size: -; DNA: TGTGCCAGCAGCTTATTTCGGGGGAACACCGGGGAGCTGTTTTTT; CDR3: CASSLFRGNTGELFF
J: TRBJ2-2; D: -; V: TRBV2; size: -; DNA: TGTGCCAGCAGTGACCGTCCCGACTACTTTTCCGGGGAGCTGTTTTTT; CDR3: CASSDRPDYFSGELFF
J: TRBJ1-5; D: -; V: TRBV5-6; size: -; DNA: TGTGCCAGCAGGATACAGCCCCAGCATTTT; CDR3: CASRIQPQHF
J: TRBJ1-4; D: -; V: TRBV28; size: -; DNA: TGTGCCAGCAGTTTACAGGGGTTGGGTGAAAAACTGTTTTTT; CDR3: CASSLQGLGEKLFF
J: TRBJ1-4; D: -; V: TRBV10-2; size: -; DNA: TGCGCCAGCAGTGAGGGTGACATCGGGGAAAAACTGTTTTTT; CDR3: CASSEGDIGEKLFF
J: TRBJ2-7; D: TRBD1; V: TRBV6-6; size: once; DNA: TGTGCCAGCAGTTATTCGACAGGGGGGTTCTCCTACGAGCAGTACTTC; CDR3: CASSYSTGGFSYEQYF
J: TRBJ1-1; D: -; V: TRBV6-4; size: -; DNA: TGTGCCAGCAGTGACGGGCAGAACACTGAAGCTTTCTTT; CDR3: CASSDGQNTEAFF
J: TRBJ2-7; D: -; V: TRBV7-6; size: few; DNA: TGTGCCAGCAGCTTAGCAGGGGGAGGCGAGCAGTACTTC; CDR3: CASSLAGGGEQYF
J: TRBJ2-5; D: TRBD2; V: TRBV2; size: -; DNA: TGTGCCAGCAGTGGGTCCGGGACTAGCGGGAGAGTACTCCAAGAGACCCAGTACTTC; CDR3: CASSGSGTSGRVLQETQYF
J: TRBJ1-3; D: TRBD1; V: TRBV6-1; size: -; DNA: TGTGCCAGCAGTGAACGCTGGGGGACAGGGGCTGGAAACACCATATATTTT; CDR3: CASSERWGTGAGNTIYF
J: TRBJ1-2; D: -; V: TRBV2; size: -; DNA: TGTGCCACCCCCGGAAGAAGGAACTATGGCTACACCTTC; CDR3: CATPGRRNYGYTF
J: TRBJ2-7; D: -; V: TRBV7-2; size: once; DNA: TGTGCCAGCAGCTTGGGACTTGTCGAGCAGTACTTC; CDR3: CASSLGLVEQYF
J: TRBJ1-5; D: -; V: TRBV10-3; size: -; DNA: TGTGCCATCAGTGAGCGGCAGGCTGATCAGCCCCAGCATTTT; CDR3: CAISERQADQPQHF
J: TRBJ2-1; D: -; V: TRBV28; size: -; DNA: TGTGCCAGCATGGGGCTTTACAATGAGCAGTTCTTC; CDR3: CASMGLYNEQFF
J: TRBJ1-3; D: TRBD1; V: TRBV6-6; size: -; DNA: TGTGCCAGCAGTTCGTGGGACAGGGGTGGAAACACCATATATTTT; CDR3: CASSSWDRGGNTIYF
J: TRBJ2-2; D: -; V: TRBV19; size: -; DNA: TGTGCCAGTAGTGCCAATCCCCAAGCCGGGGAGCTGTTTTTT; CDR3: CASSANPQAGELFF
J: TRBJ1-2; D: TRBD1; V: TRBV9; size: -; DNA: TGTGCCAGCAGCGATACAGGGGGCGCTAACTATGGCTACACCTTC; CDR3: CASSDTGGANYGYTF
J: TRBJ1-5; D: -; V: TRBV5-6; size: -; DNA: TGTGCCAGCAGCTTGTGGGAAGACCAGCCCCAGCATTTT; CDR3: CASSLWEDQPQHF
J: TRBJ1-5; D: -; V: TRBV27; size: -; DNA: TGTGCCAGCAGCCCAGGGGCGGGGTATAGCAATCAGCCCCAGCATTTT; CDR3: CASSPGAGYSNQPQHF
J: TRBJ2-3; D: -; V: TRBV4-1; size: -; DNA: TGCGCCAGCAGCCAAGAAACTAAACCCCCGGCAGATACGCAGTATTTT; CDR3: CASSQETKPPADTQYF
J: TRBJ2-7; D: TRBD2; V: TRBV11-2; size: -; DNA: TGTGCCAGCAGCCATGGGGCTAGCGGGGGCCTAGGGAGCTACGAGCAGTACTTC; CDR3: CASSHGASGGLGSYEQYF
J: TRBJ1-1; D: TRBD1; V: TRBV27; size: -; DNA: TGTGCCAGCAGCCTTACGACAGGGTACACTGAAGCTTTCTTT; CDR3: CASSLTTGYTEAFF
J: TRBJ2-7; D: -; V: TRBV6-5; size: -; DNA: TGTGCCAGCAGTTTTGGCAAAAGCTACGAGCAGTACTTC; CDR3: CASSFGKSYEQYF
J: TRBJ2-7; D: -; V: TRBV7-2; size: -; DNA: TGTGCCAGCAGTGGCGAGATTACCTACGAGCAGTACTTC; CDR3: CASSGEITYEQYF
J: TRBJ2-2; D: TRBD1; V: TRBV10-1; size: once; DNA: TGCGCCAGCAGTGCCGGGACAGGGAGGGCCGGGGAGCTGTTTTTT; CDR3: CASSAGTGRAGELFF
J: TRBJ1-4; D: -; V: TRBV23-1; size: -; DNA: TGCGCCAGCAGCCTTACATCCTCGTCGGGGTTACGAGGAACTAATGAAAAACTGTTTTTT; CDR3: CASSLTSSSGLRGTNEKLFF
J: TRBJ2-4; D: TRBD2; V: TRBV6-6; size: -; DNA: TGTGCCAGCATGAATGGGGGGGAGTGGGCCAAAAACATTCAGTACTTC; CDR3: CASMNGGEWAKNIQYF
J: TRBJ2-3; D: -; V: TRBV13; size: -; DNA: TGTGCCAGCAGCTTTTTACCAGGGGTTAGCACAGATACGCAGTATTTT; CDR3: CASSFLPGVSTDTQYF
J: TRBJ2-2; D: -; V: TRBV9; size: -; DNA: TGTGCCAGCAGCGAGGGAGACGACCTGGCGGACGGGGAGCTGTTTTTT; CDR3: CASSEGDDLADGELFF
J: TRBJ2-7; D: TRBD1; V: TRBV5-1; size: -; DNA: TGCGCCAGCAGCTGGGACAGTTTCTACGAGCAGTACTTC; CDR3: CASSWDSFYEQYF
J: TRBJ2-3; D: -; V: TRBV7-9; size: -; DNA: TGTGCCAGCAGCTTAGGGGCGGGATGGGCAGATACGCAGTATTTT; CDR3: CASSLGAGWADTQYF
J: TRBJ1-2; D: -; V: TRBV6-1; size: -; DNA: TGTGCCAGCAGTGCTATTGGGATCGGATATGGCTACACCTTC; CDR3: CASSAIGIGYGYTF
J: TRBJ1-2; D: -; V: TRBV19; size: -; DNA: TGTGCCATCGATACCGGGACCGGCACCCTTGAAGGCGGCTACACCTTC; CDR3: CAIDTGTGTLEGGYTF
J: TRBJ1-1; D: -; V: TRBV9; size: -; DNA: TGTGCCAGCAGCCTAGACAGGTTTCAAACTGAAGCTTTCTTT; CDR3: CASSLDRFQTEAFF